These T cell receptor beta chains were read from a single sample in a study of blood T cell repertoires in COVID-19. Assay: immunoSEQ multiplex PCR; the TCRdb copy retains only in-frame clones and omits some. In the table there are fewer than 200,000 clones, around four fifths of which are singletons. Sequenced input: PBMCs or T cells enriched from blood (not recorded which). All receptors derive from a woman in her forties or fifties who had recovered from COVID-19. Each CDR3 is given with its conserved first and last residue. The order of the fields is J gene, V gene, clone size, CDR3 protein. A row's size may be missing; if present it is once, few, many or a size class.

TRBJ1-1 TRBV28 - CASSFQSQSGNTEAFF
TRBJ1-4 TRBV3-1/TRBV3-2 - CASTHSRSSSLFF
TRBJ1-6 TRBV18 - CASSPVSLSGTEVNSPLHF
TRBJ2-2 TRBV27 - CASSLRLAGVQTGELFF
TRBJ1-2 TRBV11-3 - CASSPGTGTVGAQGYTF
TRBJ1-5 TRBV5-6 - CASSSRGGGNQPQHF
TRBJ1-2 TRBV28 - CASEDRPYGYTF
TRBJ1-2 TRBV5-1 - CASRDGDRLSF
TRBJ1-3 TRBV11-2 once CASRTDRVNRSGNTIYF
TRBJ2-5 TRBV4-1 few CASSLTGVETQYF
TRBJ2-2 TRBV27 - CASTGLAFTGELFF
TRBJ1-2 TRBV6-2/TRBV6-3 - CASSLTGTNGYTF
TRBJ2-4 TRBV7-8 - CASSLAGQGLSIQYF
TRBJ1-5 TRBV2 - CASRRGLRDNQPQHF
TRBJ1-2 TRBV30 - CAWSRQGYGYTF
TRBJ1-1 TRBV4-2 - CASSLVAATEAFF
TRBJ2-3 TRBV6-4 - CASSDSIGSDTQYF
TRBJ1-2 TRBV27 few CASSSIALPGGYTF
TRBJ2-2 TRBV28 - CASSLLGPGLVIGELFF
TRBJ1-5 TRBV12-5 - CASGLGLGTPNQPQHF
TRBJ1-2 TRBV9 - CASSVVTGGGYTF
TRBJ2-5 TRBV11-2 - CASSLSLLAGGGAQYF
TRBJ2-1 TRBV5-1 - CASSLAPSGLGSNEQFF
TRBJ2-2 TRBV5-1 few CASSLQRGPSGELFF
TRBJ2-1 TRBV7-9 - CASSSLGKDLAQFF
TRBJ1-6 TRBV28 - CASSFGTWASPLHF
TRBJ2-3 TRBV10-1 - CATSPGKGLTDTQYF
TRBJ2-2 TRBV9 - CASSVAGNTGELFF
TRBJ2-3 TRBV14 - CASSHDRGKTDTQYF
TRBJ2-3 TRBV4-2 - CASSQVRGGTQYF
TRBJ1-5 TRBV5-5 - CASSPGQVNNQPQHF
TRBJ1-6 TRBV18 - CASSPGQENSPLHF
TRBJ2-2 TRBV4-2 - CASSPPEANTGELFF
TRBJ2-5 TRBV5-6 - CASSFIRVQETQYF
TRBJ1-3 TRBV6-1 - CASSEEAWGRGNTIYF
TRBJ1-4 TRBV5-4 - CASSLQGYEKLFF
TRBJ1-1 TRBV6-9 - CASSPTPGKNTEAFF
TRBJ1-6 TRBV12-3/TRBV12-4 - CASSLFQDSPLHF
TRBJ1-4 TRBV5-6 - CASSLGDAPEKLFF
TRBJ1-5 TRBV19 few CASSRVGSGQPQHF
TRBJ2-5 TRBV21-1 - CASSTPSGRASGTQYF
TRBJ1-1 TRBV6-5 - CASSYLRASHTEAFF
TRBJ1-1 TRBV28 - CASLTGYWNTEAFF
TRBJ2-1 TRBV6-5 - CASRNVAEQFF
TRBJ2-1 TRBV9 - CASSPWGDNEQFF
TRBJ2-3 TRBV4-1 - CASSPRTEIVTDTQYF
TRBJ2-5 TRBV5-1 - CASSPQTGGAETQYF
TRBJ2-6 TRBV9 - CFCSPRGANVLTF
TRBJ2-2 TRBV2 - CASNGQGANTGELFF
TRBJ1-1 TRBV28 - CASSPGDGDTEAFF
TRBJ2-1 TRBV5-1 few CASSLEKDLAGVFNEQFF
TRBJ1-6 TRBV29-1 - CSVSETENSPLHF
TRBJ2-3 TRBV5-8 once CASSLATGTRKDTQYF